This TCR beta chain was recorded in a study of vaccination and CD4 T cells after COVID-19. The treatment denotes: roughly 10-day PBMC culture with coronavirus spike peptide pools or control peptides (ViraFEST assay). For ViraFEST, peptide pools expanded antigen-specific T cells, after which the TCRs were sequenced. At days 3 and 7, half the medium was exchanged for fresh IL-2 medium. On this clonotype itself: What it binds is not known.

The Oncomine TCR Beta short-read assay sequenced DNA from cultured CD4+ T cells. TCRdb passed the PCR reads through MiXCR, listing each CDR3 protein once. The data contain about 11,000 distinct CDR3 sequences, about three quarters of them singletons. The CDR3 loop spans 15 amino acids. V lost 0 bases to trimming and J lost 9 bases, with 15 bases between them. Germline lookup yields CDR1 DFQATT and CDR2 SNEGSKA (reference sequence). Sequencing used CD4+ T cells from blood, cultured in vitro. V gene TRBV20-1 combines with J gene TRBJ1-6; D possibly corresponds to TRBD1 (6 bases). This receptor was taken from a human donor who had recovered from COVID-19. The CDR3 DNA reads TGCAGTGCTAGAGAATATATTGACAGGCCTTCACCCCTCCACTTT. Protein sequence: CSAREYIDRPSPLHF.